The 8 T cell receptor beta chains below all came from one sample that was sequenced in a study of blood T cells in healthy people across ages. Primers used in a second PCR of about 7 to 11 cycles were a sample-barcoded 5' primer and a J-beta primer mix. Each CDR3 protein gets one entry after TCRdb re-called the 5' RACE reads with MiXCR. The sample consists of around 990,000 distinct CDR3 sequences, 35% to 40% of them appearing once. The sample comprised blood. The receptors derive from a man aged 18 to 30 in good health.

The genes are TRBV28 and TRBJ1-1; D uncertain. The CDR3 runs to 13 residues. V gave up 3 bases and J gave up 11 bases, with 16 bases separating them. The germline V gene has CDR1 MDHEN and CDR2 SYDVKM. CDR3 sequence: CASSLVEAAVAFF. The CDR3 nucleotides are TGTGCCAGCAGTTTGGTAGAAGCGGCGGTGGCTTTCTTT.

The genes are TRBV4-1 and TRBJ1-2; no firm D call. The CDR3 extends over 14 amino acids. Germline V gives CDR1 MGHRA, CDR2 YSYEKL. V was pared by 0 bases and J by 2 bases, with 7 bases between. In DNA form, the CDR3 reads TGCGCCAGCAGCCAAGAGGAGAGAAACTATGGCTACACCTTC. Residues: CASSQEERNYGYTF.

V is TRBV12-3 or TRBV12-4 and J is TRBJ2-7; possible D gene TRBD2, 5 bases. The V end lost 5 bases, the J end lost 3 bases, and 14 bases lay between the germline ends. The CDR3 consists of 14 residues. The CDR3 protein is CASSPSGSFYEQYF. The CDR3 DNA reads TGTGCCAGCAGTCCCTCGGGATCCTTCTACGAGCAGTACTTC.

The chain uses TRBV29-1 and TRBJ1-4; 7 nucleotides line up with TRBD1. J gave up 4 bases and V 5 bases, and 4 bases lay outside the gene matches. The germline gives CDR1 SQVTM, CDR2 ANQGSEA. The CDR3 length is 13 residues. DNA for the CDR3: TGCAGCGTTACCGGGACAGTTAATGAAAAACTGTTTTTT. This sequence encodes CSVTGTVNEKLFF.

The rearrangement uses TRBV5-1 and TRBJ2-1; tentative D call: TRBD1 (6 bases). V was pared by 5 bases and J by 7 bases, with 16 bases between. Germline V gives CDR1 SGHRS, CDR2 YFSETQ. This CDR3 has 14 amino acids. CDR3 sequence reads: CASSMAGVSNEQFF. DNA for the CDR3: TGCGCCAGCAGTATGGCAGGGGTATCGAATGAGCAGTTCTTC.

The V and J genes are TRBV10-3 and TRBJ2-7; 9 bases match TRBD1. Trimming at V came to 6 bases and at J to 1 base, leaving 10 bases not matched to a gene. The CDR3 totals 16 residues. Per germline, CDR1 ENHRY and CDR2 SYGVKD. The CDR3 DNA reads as TGTGCCATCAGAGATCAGCGGGACAGGGATTCCTACGAGCAGTACTTC. Its protein is CAIRDQRDRDSYEQYF.

This clonotype came up a few times. The CDR3 loop reads CASSTSAGGYNEQFF. In DNA, the CDR3 is TGTGCCAGCAGCACCTCAGCGGGGGGGTACAATGAGCAGTTCTTC. The chain links TRBV11-3 to TRBJ2-1; 10 nucleotides match TRBD2. The CDR3 spans 15 residues. Per germline, CDR1 SGHNT and CDR2 YENEEA. V was clipped by 5 bases and J by 4 bases; unmatched bases: 5.

This sequence joins TRBV28 and TRBJ1-6; D gene ambiguous. This CDR3 comprises 13 residues. Trimming pared 4 bases from V and 14 bases from J, leaving 15 bases between. Germline V gene sequence: CDR1 MDHEN, CDR2 SYDVKM. The CDR3 DNA reads as TGTGCCAGCAGTTCTCCCAGTGGGAGTACCCTCCACTTT. Protein product: CASSSPSGSTLHF.